This T cell receptor beta chain originates from a study of blood T cell repertoires in COVID-19. Study-level background: Sources were T cells, B-cell-depleted T cells, or PBMCs; the material itself was cDNA or gDNA.

In the authors' methods: How many nucleated cells were present was estimated from reference gene primer amplification. Measured with immunoSEQ multiplex PCR; TCRdb has only the in-frame clones, and not every one. V and J calls and clone size are given by that table; D and trimming were obtained from the DNA. The table records 280,000 or so clones, 88% of them present only once. Per the germline V gene, CDR1 is SNHLY and CDR2 is FYNNEI. This CDR3 is 17 amino acids long. V was clipped by 7 bases and J by 2 bases; unmatched bases: 13. Sequences were obtained from peripheral blood. V gene TRBV2 combines with J gene TRBJ2-7, with 11 positions matching TRBD1. This receptor was taken from a young man with active or convalescent COVID-19. CDR3 nucleotide sequence: TGTGCCAGCACGCGGGTAGGACAGGGGGCCTTAGCCTACGAGCAGTACTTC. This gives the protein CASTRVGQGALAYEQYF.